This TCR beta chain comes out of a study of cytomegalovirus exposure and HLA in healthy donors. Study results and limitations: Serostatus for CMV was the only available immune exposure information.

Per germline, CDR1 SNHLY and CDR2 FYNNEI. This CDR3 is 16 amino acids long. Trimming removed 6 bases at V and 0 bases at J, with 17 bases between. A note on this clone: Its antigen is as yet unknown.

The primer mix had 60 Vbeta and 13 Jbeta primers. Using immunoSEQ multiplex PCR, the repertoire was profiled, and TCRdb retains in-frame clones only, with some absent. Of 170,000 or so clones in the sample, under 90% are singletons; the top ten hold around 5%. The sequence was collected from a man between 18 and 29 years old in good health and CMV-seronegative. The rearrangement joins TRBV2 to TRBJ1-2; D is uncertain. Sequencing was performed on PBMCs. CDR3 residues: CASSRGTTHPNYGYTF. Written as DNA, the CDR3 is TGTGCCAGCAGCCGGGGAACAACTCATCCTAACTATGGCTACACCTTC.